This TCR beta chain appears in the sequencing data of a study of regulatory T cells in long-lasting Graves disease. Study observations and caveats: Persistent disease exhibited a predilection for TRBV28, TRBJ1-2 and TRBJ2-5.

Comment on this clonotype: Its antigen is not known.

According to the study, TCR beta libraries were built with iRepertoire HTBI primers and CDR3-region Arm-PCR. In TCRdb, the multiplex PCR reads were re-called with MiXCR into one record per CDR3 protein. The sample shows around 480,000 distinct CDR3 sequences, about 16% of them seen only once. Time point of the sample: newly diagnosed GD, antithyroid drugs for less than 3 months. After RNA was extracted from PBMCs, the TCR library was made from it. Patients met American Thyroid Association criteria for Graves' disease. An endocrinology department in Xi'an, China, recruited the patients. The CDR3 has 16 amino acids. V lost 9 bases to trimming and J lost 0 bases; unmatched junction nucleotides: 10. The V gene's germline CDR1 is LNHDA and CDR2 SQIVND (reference sequence). This sample also appeared in a second study, on T cells in Graves' hyperthyroidism and ophthalmopathy. As that report states: The HTBI primer set drove a first-round RT-PCR of the TCR CDR3.

V is TRBV19 and J is TRBJ2-2; 7 positions match TRBD1. This receptor was identified in a middle-aged woman with Graves disease. The sample consisted of peripheral blood mononuclear cells (PBMCs), taken at new diagnosis, from a patient treated with antithyroid drugs. This CDR3 is CASSPSGTANTGELFF. The CDR3 DNA follows: TGTGCCAGCAGCCCCTCGGGGACAGCGAACACCGGGGAGCTGTTTTTT. Filled out from reference TRBV19 and TRBJ2-2, the complete variable domain reads DGGITQSPKYLFRKEGQNVTLSCEQNLNHDAMYWYRQDPGQGLRLIYYSQIVNDFQKGDIAEGYSVSREKKESFPLTVTSAQKNPTAFYLCASSPSGTANTGELFFGEGSRLTVL.